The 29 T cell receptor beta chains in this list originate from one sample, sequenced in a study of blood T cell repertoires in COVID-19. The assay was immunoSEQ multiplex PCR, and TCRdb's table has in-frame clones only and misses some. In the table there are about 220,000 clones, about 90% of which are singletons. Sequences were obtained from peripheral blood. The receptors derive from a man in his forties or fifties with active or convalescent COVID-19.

Here the CDR3 reads CASSPVLGGQETQYF. CDR3 coding DNA: TGTGCCAGCAGCCCCGTCTTGGGGGGCCAAGAGACCCAGTACTTC. The chain couples TRBV7-3 to TRBJ2-5, with a tentative D call TRBD2 (6 bases). From germline, CDR1 is SGHTA and CDR2 FQGTGA. This CDR3 has 15 residues. Trimming took off 5 bases at V and 1 base at J, with 14 bases between the two ends.

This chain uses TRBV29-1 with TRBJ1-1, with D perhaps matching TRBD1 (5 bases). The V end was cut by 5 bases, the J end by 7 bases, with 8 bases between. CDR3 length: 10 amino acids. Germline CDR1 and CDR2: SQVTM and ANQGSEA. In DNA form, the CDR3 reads TGCAGCGTTTCAGGGAATGAAGCTTTCTTT. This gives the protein CSVSGNEAFF.

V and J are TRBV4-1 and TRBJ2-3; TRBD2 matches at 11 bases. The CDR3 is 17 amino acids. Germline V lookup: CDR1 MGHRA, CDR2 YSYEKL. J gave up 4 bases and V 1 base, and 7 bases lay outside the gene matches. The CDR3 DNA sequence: TGCGCCAGCAGCCAAGGCCCTAGCGGGGGGTTGGCAGATACGCAGTATTTT. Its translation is CASSQGPSGGLADTQYF.

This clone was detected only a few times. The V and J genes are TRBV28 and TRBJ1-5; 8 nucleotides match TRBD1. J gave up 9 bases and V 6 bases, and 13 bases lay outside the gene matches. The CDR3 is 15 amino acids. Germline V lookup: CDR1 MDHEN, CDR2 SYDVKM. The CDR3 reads CASSPGTGLPRPQHF. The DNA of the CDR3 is TGTGCCAGCAGCCCGGGGACAGGCCTTCCCCGGCCCCAGCATTTT.

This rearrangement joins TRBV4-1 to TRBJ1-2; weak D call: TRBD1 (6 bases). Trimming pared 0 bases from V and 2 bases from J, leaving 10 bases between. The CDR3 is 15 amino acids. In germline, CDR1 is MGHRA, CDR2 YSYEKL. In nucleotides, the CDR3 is TGCGCCAGCAGCCAAGAAGACAGGATAAACTATGGCTACACCTTC. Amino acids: CASSQEDRINYGYTF.

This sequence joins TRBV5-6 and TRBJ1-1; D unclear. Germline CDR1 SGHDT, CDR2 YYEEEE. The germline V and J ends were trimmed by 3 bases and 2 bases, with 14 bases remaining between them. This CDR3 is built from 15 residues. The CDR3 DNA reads TGTGCCAGCAGCTCTAGGAAGGACTACAACACTGAAGCTTTCTTT. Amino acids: CASSSRKDYNTEAFF.

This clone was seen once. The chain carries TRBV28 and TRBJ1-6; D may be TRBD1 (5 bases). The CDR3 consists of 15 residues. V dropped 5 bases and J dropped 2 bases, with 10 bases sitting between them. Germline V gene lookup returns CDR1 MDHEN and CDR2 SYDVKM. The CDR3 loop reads CASSPGLPYNSPLHF. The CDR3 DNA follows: TGTGCCAGCAGTCCAGGGTTGCCCTATAATTCACCCCTCCACTTT.

The CDR3 region is CASSFGQGGDTQYF. CDR3 nucleotides: TGTGCCAGCAGCTTCGGACAGGGTGGAGATACGCAGTATTTT. The chain recombines TRBV11-2 with TRBJ2-3, with 8 positions matching TRBD1. The J segment lost 5 bases and the V segment lost 3 bases, leaving 4 bases of the junction unmatched. The CDR3 totals 14 residues. CDR1 and CDR2 from the germline V gene are SGHAT and FQNNGV.

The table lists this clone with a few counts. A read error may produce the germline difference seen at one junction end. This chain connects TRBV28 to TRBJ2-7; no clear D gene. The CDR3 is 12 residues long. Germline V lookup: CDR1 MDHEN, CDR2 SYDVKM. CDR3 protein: CASSLSSHEQYF. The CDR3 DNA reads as TGTGCCAGCAGTTTATCCTCCCACGAGCAGTACTTC.

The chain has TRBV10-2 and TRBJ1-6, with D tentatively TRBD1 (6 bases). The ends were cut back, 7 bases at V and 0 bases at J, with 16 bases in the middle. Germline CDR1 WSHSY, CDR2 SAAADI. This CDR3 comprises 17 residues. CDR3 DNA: TGCGCCAGCACCACCACAGGGCTGAGCTCCTATAATTCACCCCTCCACTTT. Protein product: CASTTTGLSSYNSPLHF.

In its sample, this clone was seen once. CDR3 residues: CASSSPGGSGRTGGYEQYF. CDR3 DNA: TGTGCCAGCAGCTCACCTGGTGGTAGCGGGAGGACTGGGGGCTACGAGCAGTACTTC. The chain uses TRBV7-9 and TRBJ2-7, with 10 bases aligning to TRBD2. After removal of 4 bases from V and 3 bases from J, the junction contained 18 bases not matched to a gene. Germline loops: CDR1 SEHNR, CDR2 FQNEAQ (reference sequence). The CDR3 covers 19 residues.

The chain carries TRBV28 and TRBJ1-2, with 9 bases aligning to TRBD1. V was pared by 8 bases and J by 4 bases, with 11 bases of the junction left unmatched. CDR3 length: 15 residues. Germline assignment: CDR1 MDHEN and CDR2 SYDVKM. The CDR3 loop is CASGDTGQGLYGYTF. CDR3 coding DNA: TGTGCCAGCGGGGATACGGGACAGGGACTCTATGGCTACACCTTC.

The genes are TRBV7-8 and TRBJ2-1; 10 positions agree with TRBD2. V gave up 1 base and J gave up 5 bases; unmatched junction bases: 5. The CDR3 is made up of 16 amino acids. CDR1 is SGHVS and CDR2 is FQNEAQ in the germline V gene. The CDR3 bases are TGTGCCAGCAGCTTAGAGACTGGACTAGCGGACAATGAGCAGTTCTTC. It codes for CASSLETGLADNEQFF.

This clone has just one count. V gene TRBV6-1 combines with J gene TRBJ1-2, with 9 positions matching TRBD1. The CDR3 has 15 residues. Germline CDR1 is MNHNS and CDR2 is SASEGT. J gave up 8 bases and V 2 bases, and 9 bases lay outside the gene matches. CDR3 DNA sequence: TGTGCCAGCAGTGAAACCGGGACAGGGTCTTGGGGCTACACCTTC. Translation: CASSETGTGSWGYTF.

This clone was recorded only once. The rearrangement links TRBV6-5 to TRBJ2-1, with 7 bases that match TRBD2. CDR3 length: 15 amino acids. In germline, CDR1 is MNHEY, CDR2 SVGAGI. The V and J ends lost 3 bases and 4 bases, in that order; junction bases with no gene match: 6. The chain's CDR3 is CASSYEAGVYNEQFF. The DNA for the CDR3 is TGTGCCAGCAGTTATGAGGCGGGGGTATACAATGAGCAGTTCTTC.

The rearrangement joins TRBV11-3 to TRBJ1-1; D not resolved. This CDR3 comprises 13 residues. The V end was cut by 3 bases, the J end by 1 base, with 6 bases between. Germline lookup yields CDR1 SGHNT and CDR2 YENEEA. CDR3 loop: CASSFRRNTEAFF. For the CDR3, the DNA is TGTGCCAGCAGCTTCCGTCGGAACACTGAAGCTTTCTTT.

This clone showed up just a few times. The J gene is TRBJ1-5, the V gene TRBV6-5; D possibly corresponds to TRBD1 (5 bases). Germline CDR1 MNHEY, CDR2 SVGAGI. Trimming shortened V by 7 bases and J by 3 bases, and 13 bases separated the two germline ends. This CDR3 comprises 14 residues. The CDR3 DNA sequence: TGTGCCAGCAAAGACAGTGACCCCAATCAGCCCCAGCATTTT. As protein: CASKDSDPNQPQHF.

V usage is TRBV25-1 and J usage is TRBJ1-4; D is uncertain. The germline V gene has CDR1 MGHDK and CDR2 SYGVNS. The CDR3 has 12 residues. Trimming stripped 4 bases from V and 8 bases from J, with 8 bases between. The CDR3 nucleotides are TGTGCCAGCAGTGGGGGAGGGGAAAAACTGTTTTTT. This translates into CASSGGGEKLFF. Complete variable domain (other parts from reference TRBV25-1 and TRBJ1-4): EADIYQTPRYLVIGTGKKITLECSQTMGHDKMYWYQQDPGMELHLIHYSYGVNSTEKGDLSSESTVSRIRTEHFPLTLESARPSHTSQYLCASSGGGEKLFFGSGTQLSVL.

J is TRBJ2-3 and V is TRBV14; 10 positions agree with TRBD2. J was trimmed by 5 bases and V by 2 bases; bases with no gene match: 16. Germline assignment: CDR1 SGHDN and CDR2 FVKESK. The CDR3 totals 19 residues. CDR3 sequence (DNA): TGTGCCAGCAGCCAACGACACCCAGCTAGCGGGAGTAAATTAGATACGCAGTATTTT. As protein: CASSQRHPASGSKLDTQYF.

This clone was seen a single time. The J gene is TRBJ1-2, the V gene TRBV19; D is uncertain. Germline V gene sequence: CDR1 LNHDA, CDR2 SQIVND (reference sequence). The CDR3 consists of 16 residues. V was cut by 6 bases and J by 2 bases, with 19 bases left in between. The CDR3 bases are TGTGCCAGTAGCGCCAGGCGGGAGACTACCAACTATGGCTACACCTTC. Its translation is CASSARRETTNYGYTF.

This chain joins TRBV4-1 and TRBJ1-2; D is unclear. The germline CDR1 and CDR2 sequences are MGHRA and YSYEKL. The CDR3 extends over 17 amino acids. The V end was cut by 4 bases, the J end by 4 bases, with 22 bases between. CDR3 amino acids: CASSRNHGETRPYGYTF. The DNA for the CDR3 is TGCGCCAGCAGCCGAAATCACGGGGAGACCCGGCCCTATGGCTACACCTTC.

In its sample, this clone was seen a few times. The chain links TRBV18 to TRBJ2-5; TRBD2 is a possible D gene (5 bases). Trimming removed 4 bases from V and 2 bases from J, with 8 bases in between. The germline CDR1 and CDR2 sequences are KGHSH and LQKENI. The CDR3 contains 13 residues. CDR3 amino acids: CASSRGEQETQYF. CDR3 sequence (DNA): TGTGCCAGCTCACGGGGAGAACAAGAGACCCAGTACTTC.

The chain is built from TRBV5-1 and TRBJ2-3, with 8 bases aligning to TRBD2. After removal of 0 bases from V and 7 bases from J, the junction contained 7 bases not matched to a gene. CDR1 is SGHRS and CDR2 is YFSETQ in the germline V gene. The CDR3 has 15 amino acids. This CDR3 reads CASSLALTSENTQYF. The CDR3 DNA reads TGCGCCAGCAGCTTGGCCCTGACTAGCGAGAATACGCAGTATTTT. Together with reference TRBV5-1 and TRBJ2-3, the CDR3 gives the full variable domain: KAGVTQTPRYLIKTRGQQVTLSCSPISGHRSVSWYQQTPGQGLQFLFEYFSETQRNKGNFPGRFSGRQFSNSRSEMNVSTLELGDSALYLCASSLALTSENTQYFGPGTRLTVL.

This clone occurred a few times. The CDR3 DNA follows: TGCAGTGCTAGTGAACAGGACACCAATCAGCCCCAGCATTTT. It encodes CSASEQDTNQPQHF. The chain combines TRBV20-1 with TRBJ1-5; D may be TRBD1 (5 bases). The CDR3 spans 14 residues. Trimming removed 3 bases at V and 3 bases at J, with 12 bases between. Per the germline V gene, CDR1 is DFQATT and CDR2 is SNEGSKA (reference sequence).

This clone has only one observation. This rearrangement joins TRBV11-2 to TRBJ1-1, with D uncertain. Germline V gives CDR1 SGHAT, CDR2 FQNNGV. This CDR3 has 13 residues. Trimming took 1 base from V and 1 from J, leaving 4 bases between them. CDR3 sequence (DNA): TGTGCCAGCAGCTTAGGTCAGAACACTGAAGCTTTCTTT. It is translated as CASSLGQNTEAFF. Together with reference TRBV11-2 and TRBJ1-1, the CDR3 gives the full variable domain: EAGVAQSPRYKIIEKRQSVAFWCNPISGHATLYWYQQILGQGPKLLIQFQNNGVVDDSQLPKDRFSAERLKGVDSTLKIQPAKLEDSAVYLCASSLGQNTEAFFGQGTRLTVV.

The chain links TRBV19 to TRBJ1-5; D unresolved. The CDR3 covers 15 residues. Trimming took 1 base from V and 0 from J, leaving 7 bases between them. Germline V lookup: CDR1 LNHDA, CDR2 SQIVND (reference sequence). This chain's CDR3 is CASSIGRYSNQPQHF. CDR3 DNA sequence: TGTGCCAGTAGTATAGGGCGGTATAGCAATCAGCCCCAGCATTTT.

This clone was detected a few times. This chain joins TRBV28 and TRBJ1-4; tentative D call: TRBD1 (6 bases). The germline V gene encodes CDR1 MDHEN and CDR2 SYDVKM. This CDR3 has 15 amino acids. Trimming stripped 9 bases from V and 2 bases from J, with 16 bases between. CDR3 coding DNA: TGTGCCAGTAAGGCTGGGGGGGCTACTAATGAAAAACTGTTTTTT. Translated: CASKAGGATNEKLFF. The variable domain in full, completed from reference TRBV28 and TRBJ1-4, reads DVKVTQSSRYLVKRTGEKVFLECVQDMDHENMFWYRQDPGLGLRLIYFSYDVKMKEKGDIPEGYSVSREKKERFSLILESASTNQTSMYLCASKAGGATNEKLFFGSGTQLSVL.

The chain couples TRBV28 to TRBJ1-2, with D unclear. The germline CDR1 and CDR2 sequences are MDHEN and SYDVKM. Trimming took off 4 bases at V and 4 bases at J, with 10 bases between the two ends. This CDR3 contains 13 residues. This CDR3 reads CASSYPQVYGYTF. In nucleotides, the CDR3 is TGTGCCAGCAGTTACCCTCAGGTCTATGGCTACACCTTC.

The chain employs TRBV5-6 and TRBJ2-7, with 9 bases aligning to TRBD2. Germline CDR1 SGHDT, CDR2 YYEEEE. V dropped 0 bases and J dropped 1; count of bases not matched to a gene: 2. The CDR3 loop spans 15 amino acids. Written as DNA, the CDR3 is TGTGCCAGCAGCTTGGCAAGCGGGGGGTCCTACGAGCAGTACTTC. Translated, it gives CASSLASGGSYEQYF. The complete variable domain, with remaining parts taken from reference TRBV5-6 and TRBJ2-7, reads DAGVTQSPTHLIKTRGQQVTLRCSPKSGHDTVSWYQQALGQGPQFIFQYYEEEERQRGNFPDRFSGHQFPNYSSELNVNALLLGDSALYLCASSLASGGSYEQYFGPGTRLTVT.